This T cell receptor (beta chain) came from a study of cytomegalovirus exposure and HLA in healthy donors. Overall study results and limits: Researchers catalogued roughly 170 TCR beta chains as cytomegalovirus-associated. TCR clusters originating in the first cohort tended to co-occur in the 120 validation repertoires, according to a later analysis.

Donors came from a validation cohort of 90 to 150 subjects, distinct from the first 666-subject cohort. Only in-frame clones appear in the TCRdb table, and some are missing; sequencing was by immunoSEQ multiplex PCR. This repertoire shows some 76,000 clones, around 94% found once; its top ten account for roughly 3.3%. Germline V lookup: CDR1 SGDLS, CDR2 YYNGEE. V dropped 4 bases and J dropped 5 bases, with 12 bases sitting between them. CDR3 length equals 13 residues. On this clone itself: The antigen remains unidentified.

The sample taken for sequencing was PBMCs. This receptor was identified in a woman under 30 in good health and CMV-seropositive. J is TRBJ2-5 and V is TRBV9; D is perhaps TRBD2 (6 bases). CDR3 loop: CASSPEGLETQYF. CDR3 coding DNA: TGTGCCAGCAGCCCCGAGGGACTGGAGACCCAGTACTTC.